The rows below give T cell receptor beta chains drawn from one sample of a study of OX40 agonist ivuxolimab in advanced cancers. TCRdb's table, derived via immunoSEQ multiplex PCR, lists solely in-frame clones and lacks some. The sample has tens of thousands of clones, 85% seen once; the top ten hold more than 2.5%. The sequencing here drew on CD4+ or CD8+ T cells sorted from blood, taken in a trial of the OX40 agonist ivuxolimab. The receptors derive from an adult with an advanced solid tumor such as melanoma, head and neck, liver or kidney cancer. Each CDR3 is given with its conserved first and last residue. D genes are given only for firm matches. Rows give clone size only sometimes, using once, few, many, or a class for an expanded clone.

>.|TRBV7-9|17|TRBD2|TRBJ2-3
TGTGCCAGCAGCATTGATACCGGGACTAGCGGTTCTTATACGCAGTATTTT
CASSIDTGTSGSYTQYF
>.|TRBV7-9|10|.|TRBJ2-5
TGTGCCAGCAGCGGAGAGACCCAGTACTTC
CASSGETQYF
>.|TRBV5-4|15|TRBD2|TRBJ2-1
TGTGCCAGCAGCCAGCGGGGGGGATTCTACAATGAGCAGTTCTTC
CASSQRGGFYNEQFF
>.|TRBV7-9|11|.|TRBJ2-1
TGTGCCAGCAGCTTAGAGCTTGAGCAGTTCTTC
CASSLELEQFF
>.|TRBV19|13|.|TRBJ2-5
TGTGCCAGCGGGGGTCGTCTACAAGAGACCCAGTACTTC
CASGGRLQETQYF
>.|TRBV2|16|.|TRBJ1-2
TGTGCCAGCGTGGGGCAAGGGACGTCGTCTAACTATGGCTACACCTTC
CASVGQGTSSNYGYTF
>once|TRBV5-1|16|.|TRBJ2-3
TGCGCCAGCAGCGGATCAGGGGCCCTTAGCACAGATACGCAGTATTTT
CASSGSGALSTDTQYF
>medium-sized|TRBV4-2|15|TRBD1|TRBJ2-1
TGTGCCAGCAGCCTCCGGGACAGCTCCTACAATGAGCAGTTCTTC
CASSLRDSSYNEQFF
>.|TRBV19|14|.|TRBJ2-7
TGTGCCAGTAGTATCGACAGTCTCTCCTACGAGCAGTACTTC
CASSIDSLSYEQYF
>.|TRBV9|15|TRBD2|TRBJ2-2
TGTGCCAGCAGCGTAGGACTAGCGGGCACCGGGGAGCTGTTTTTT
CASSVGLAGTGELFF
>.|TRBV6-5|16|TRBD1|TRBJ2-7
TGTGCCAGCAGTTACTCTCAGGACAGGGACTCCTACGAGCAGTACTTC
CASSYSQDRDSYEQYF
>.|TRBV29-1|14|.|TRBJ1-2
TGCAGCGAGACACGGGAGGTTGGGCCTTATGGCTACACCTTC
CSETREVGPYGYTF
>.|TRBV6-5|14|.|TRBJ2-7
TGTGCCAGCAGCCCACGGACCCCGTCGGTCGAGCAGTACTTC
CASSPRTPSVEQYF
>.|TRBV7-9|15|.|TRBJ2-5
TGTGCCAGCTACAACCGGGGGCTAGGGCACGAGACCCAGTACTTC
CASYNRGLGHETQYF
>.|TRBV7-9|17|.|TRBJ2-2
TGTGCCAGCAGCCCCGGTCTGGGAGCGGTGAACACCGGGGAGCTGTTTTTT
CASSPGLGAVNTGELFF
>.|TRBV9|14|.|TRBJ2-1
TGTGCCAGCAGCGGGGGGTACCGATACAATGAGCAGTTCTTC
CASSGGYRYNEQFF
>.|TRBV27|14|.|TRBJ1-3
TGTGCCAGCACCTTAATTGGGGGGGAAAACACCATATATTTT
CASTLIGGENTIYF
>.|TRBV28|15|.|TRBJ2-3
TGTGCCAGCAGACCTGAGGCGGTAGGCACAGATACGCAGTATTTT
CASRPEAVGTDTQYF
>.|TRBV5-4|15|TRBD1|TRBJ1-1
TGTGCCAGCAGCATGAAACAGGGGGCATTTTCGGAAGCTTTCTTT
CASSMKQGAFSEAFF
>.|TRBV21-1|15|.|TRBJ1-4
TGTGCCAGCAGCAAAGTTAGCTGGGAAGATGAAAAACTGTTTTTT
CASSKVSWEDEKLFF
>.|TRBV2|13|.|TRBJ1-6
TGTGCCAGCTCATCACAGTCAAATTCACCCCTCCACTTT
CASSSQSNSPLHF
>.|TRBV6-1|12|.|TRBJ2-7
TGTGCCAGCAGTGCCCTGCGTGTCGAGCAGTACTTT
CASSALRVEQYF
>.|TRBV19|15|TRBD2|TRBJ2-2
TGTGCCAGTAGGGCGGGAGGGCAGAACACCGGGGAGCTGTTTTTT
CASRAGGQNTGELFF
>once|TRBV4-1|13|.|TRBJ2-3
TGCGCCAGCAGCTCGGAGGGCACAGATACGCAGTATTTT
CASSSEGTDTQYF
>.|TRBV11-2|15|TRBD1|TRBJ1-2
TGTGCCAGCAGCTTCCACGGGACAGGGGCGTATGGCTACACCTTC
CASSFHGTGAYGYTF
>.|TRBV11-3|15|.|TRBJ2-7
TGTGCCAGCAGCTTAGGGGGTCCCATCTCCTACGAGCAGTACTTC
CASSLGGPISYEQYF
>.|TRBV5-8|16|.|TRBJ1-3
TGTGCCAGCAGCCCCACAGGGCTTGGCGGTGGAAACACCATATATTTT
CASSPTGLGGGNTIYF
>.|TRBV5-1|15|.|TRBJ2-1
TGCGCCAGCAGCCCGACCGGCAGCTCCTACAATGAGCAGTTCTTC
CASSPTGSSYNEQFF
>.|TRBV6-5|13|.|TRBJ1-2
TGTGCCAGCAGCCCCCGGGGAGCCTATGGCTACACCTTC
CASSPRGAYGYTF
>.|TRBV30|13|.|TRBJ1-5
TGTGCCTGGAGCAACCAGGGAAGTCAGCCCCAGCATTTT
CAWSNQGSQPQHF
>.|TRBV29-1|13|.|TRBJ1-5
TGCAGCGTTGAGGAGCGATTTGGTCAGCCCCAGCATTTT
CSVEERFGQPQHF
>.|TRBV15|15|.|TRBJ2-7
TGTGCCACCAGCAGAGACCTGACCGGGCGATACGAGCAGTACTTC
CATSRDLTGRYEQYF
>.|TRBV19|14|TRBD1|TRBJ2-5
TGTGCCAGTAGTACGCAGGGACAGCAAGAGACCCAGTACTTC
CASSTQGQQETQYF
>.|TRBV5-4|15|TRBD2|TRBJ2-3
TGTGCCAGCAGCTTGTCTAGCGGGGTCACAGATACGCAGTATTTT
CASSLSSGVTDTQYF
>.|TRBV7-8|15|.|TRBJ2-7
TGTGCCAGCAGCTTAGCGGTCAGCTCCGACTACGAGCAGTACTTC
CASSLAVSSDYEQYF
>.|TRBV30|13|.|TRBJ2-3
TGTGCCTGGACGAGTCAGGGCACAGATACGCAGTATTTT
CAWTSQGTDTQYF
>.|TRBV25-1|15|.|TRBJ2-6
TGTGCCAGCAGCCCGCCGGGGGCTGGGGCCAACGTCCTGACTTTC
CASSPPGAGANVLTF
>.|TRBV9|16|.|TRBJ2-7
TGTGCCAGCAGCCCCAGACAGGGGAGGGAGCATGGCGAGCAGTACTTC
CASSPRQGREHGEQYF
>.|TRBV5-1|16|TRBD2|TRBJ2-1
TGCGCCAGCAGCTTGGGGGCAGCGGGAGCCTACAATGAGCAGTTCTTC
CASSLGAAGAYNEQFF
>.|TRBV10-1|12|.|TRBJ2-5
TGCGCCAGCAATGGCAGGGTGGAGACCCAGTACTTC
CASNGRVETQYF
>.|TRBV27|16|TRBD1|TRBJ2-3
TGTGCCAGCAGTTACTTCGACAGGGGGCGCGGGAATACGCAGTATTTT
CASSYFDRGRGNTQYF
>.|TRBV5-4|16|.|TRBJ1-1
TGTGCCAGCAGCCCGACAGGATATGGGGTGAACACTGAAGCTTTCTTT
CASSPTGYGVNTEAFF
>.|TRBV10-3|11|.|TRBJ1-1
TGTGCCATCAGTCAGTCCACTGAAGCTTTCTTT
CAISQSTEAFF
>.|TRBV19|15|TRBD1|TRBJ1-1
TGTGCCAGTAGTTTGACAGGGACGGGAAGGACTGAAGCTTTCTTT
CASSLTGTGRTEAFF
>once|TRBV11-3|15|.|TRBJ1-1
TGTGCCAGCAGCTTGTCGGGACAAGGGAACACTGAAGCTTTCTTT
CASSLSGQGNTEAFF
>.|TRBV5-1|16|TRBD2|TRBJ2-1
TGCGCCAGCAGCCGGGAGGGCCAAGAATTTGACAATGAGCAGTTCTTC
CASSREGQEFDNEQFF
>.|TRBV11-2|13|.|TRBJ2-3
TGTGCCAGCAGCTTACGGGACCTAGATACGCAGTATTTT
CASSLRDLDTQYF